Below, 22 T cell receptor beta chains from the same sample are listed, as sequenced in a study of T cells in women clearing cervical HPV infection. Sequenced by immunoSEQ multiplex PCR; TCRdb stores in-frame clones only, minus some. The sample has 18,000 or so clones. The sequenced sample consisted of blood buffy coat. These receptors all come from a woman between 18 and 75 years old with a cervical HPV16 infection that either progressed to CIN3+ or cleared (not recorded which).

Points on this clone: The sequence runs out 3 residues before the end of the CDR3; the remainder is reconstructed from the germline J gene. This chain connects TRBV2 to TRBJ1-5; 8 bases match TRBD1. The CDR3 contains 15 residues. J gave up 3 bases and V 3 bases, and 4 bases lay outside the gene matches. CDR1 is SNHLY, CDR2 FYNNEI, per germline. CDR3 bases read: TGTGCCAGCAGTGAGCGACAGGGGATCAATCAGCCC. As protein: CASSERQGINQP. The full CDR3 protein reads CASSERQGINQPQHF.

A remark on this clone: Read sequence stops 3 residues before the CDR3 end, and the germline J gene provides the missing end. The V call is TRBV30, the J call TRBJ2-7; possibly TRBD1 for D (6 bases). Germline CDR1 and CDR2: GTSNPN and SVGIG (reference sequence). This CDR3 comprises 13 residues. Deletions cut 0 bases from V and 3 bases from J, with 9 bases between. CDR3 bases read: TGTGCCTGGAGTGTAGGCAGGGGCTACGAG. Protein sequence: CAWSVGRGYE. The whole CDR3 protein reads CAWSVGRGYEQYF.

On this clone: The CDR3 end falls 3 residues outside the read, so it is completed with the germline J gene. The chain carries TRBV20-1 and TRBJ1-2; 10 bases line up with TRBD1. The CDR3 is made up of 13 amino acids. Germline V gene sequence: CDR1 DFQATT, CDR2 SNEGSKA (reference sequence). With V trimmed by 5 bases and J by 4 bases, 4 bases remained unmatched. CDR3 bases read: TGCAGTGCTTGGACAGGGGGGCTCTATGGC. Translated, it gives CSAWTGGLYG. The whole CDR3 sequence reads CSAWTGGLYGYTF.

In regard to this clone: The read terminates 3 residues ahead of where the CDR3 ends, so the germline J gene completes it. V is TRBV18 and J is TRBJ1-2; no reliable D call. The CDR3 sequence is 13 residues long. Germline V CDR1 and CDR2: KGHSH, LQKENI. This CDR3 is CASSPDAAYDYTF. Partial CDR3 DNA: TGTGCCAGCTCACCAGACGCGGCCTACGAC. Full variable domain (rest looked up from reference TRBV18 and TRBJ1-2): NAGVMQNPRHLVRRRGQEARLRCSPMKGHSHVYWYRQLPEEGLKFMVYLQKENIIDESGMPKERFSAEFPKEGPSILRIQQVVRGDSAAYFCASSPDAAYDYTFGSGTRLTVV.

Regarding this clone: The missing CDR3 end, 3 residues past where the read stops, is filled in from the germline J gene. The chain carries TRBV2 and TRBJ1-6; 8 nucleotides line up with TRBD1. Trimming cost V 5 bases and J 7 bases; bases outside gene matches: 4. Germline lookup yields CDR1 SNHLY and CDR2 FYNNEI. CDR3 size: 14 residues. The CDR3 reads CASSRQGLNSPLHF. The CDR3 bases that were read are TGTGCCAGCAGTAGACAGGGGTTGAATTCACCC.

For this clone: With the read ending 3 residues before the CDR3 end, the germline J gene is used to fill in that end. J is TRBJ1-2 and V is TRBV13; 9 positions match TRBD1. The V segment lost 5 bases and the J segment 6 bases; nucleotides outside the gene matches: 10. The CDR3 totals 15 residues. CDR1 is PRHDT, CDR2 FYEKMQ, per germline (reference sequence). This CDR3 reads CASSTWDREIDGYTF. The part of the CDR3 DNA that was read is TGTGCCAGCAGCACTTGGGACAGGGAGATCGATGGC.

In regard to this clone: The observed sequence ends 3 residues before the CDR3 terminus, with the missing tail filled in from the germline J gene. The chain recombines TRBV5-6 with TRBJ2-7; TRBD2 matches at 7 bases. Germline V CDR1 and CDR2: SGHDT, YYEEEE. The V segment lost 3 bases and the J segment 0 bases; nucleotides outside the gene matches: 6. The CDR3 sequence is 15 residues long. The covered CDR3 bases are TGTGCCAGCAGCTCCCTGGGGGGGAGCTCCTACGAG. Its translation is CASSSLGGSSYE. The CDR3 in full is CASSSLGGSSYEQYF.

Remarks on this clone: Read data end 3 residues before the CDR3 end; the end is taken from the germline J gene. V usage is TRBV7-2 and J usage is TRBJ2-4; perhaps TRBD1 as D (7 bases). The germline gives CDR1 SGHTA, CDR2 FQGNSA. The length of the CDR3 is 14 residues. The part of the CDR3 DNA that was read is TGTGCCAGCAGCTTACTGGAGGGGGCCGGTGGT. Its protein product is CASSLLEGAGG. The CDR3, in full, reads CASSLLEGAGGQYF.

A remark on this clone: The read ends 3 residues shy of where the CDR3 ends; the end is completed using the germline J gene. V gene TRBV19 combines with J gene TRBJ2-5; tentative D call: TRBD1 (5 bases). Germline CDR1 reads LNHDA; CDR2 reads SQIVND (reference sequence). V dropped 5 bases and J dropped 2 bases, with 9 bases sitting between them. This CDR3 has 13 amino acids. CDR3 amino acids: CASSDQGQETQYF. CDR3 bases read: TGTGCCAGTAGTGATCAGGGACAAGAGACC.

Regarding this clone: The read terminates 3 residues ahead of where the CDR3 ends, so the germline J gene completes it. The V gene is TRBV12-3 or TRBV12-4, the J gene TRBJ2-1, with TRBD2 matching 7 bases. V lost 7 bases and J lost 4; bases outside the gene matches: 7. This CDR3 region has 14 residues. The CDR3 protein is CASTWGTIYNEQFF. CDR3 bases read: TGTGCCAGCACCTGGGGGACTATTTACAATGAG.

As to this clone: The CDR3 end is not reached by the read, which stops 3 residues before it; the germline J gene fills it in. The chain links TRBV6-1 to TRBJ2-1, with 11 bases matching TRBD2. Trimming at V came to 6 bases and at J to 7 bases, leaving 8 bases not matched to a gene. Germline CDR1 and CDR2: MNHNS and SASEGT. This CDR3 spans 15 amino acids. CDR3 sequence reads: CASSELAGVANEQFF. The part of the CDR3 DNA that was read is TGTGCCAGCAGCGAACTAGCGGGAGTAGCAAATGAG.

CDR3 DNA (partial): TGTGCCAGTAGAGGGACAGGGGGGTTTCGCGGCACCGGGGAG. Protein product: CASRGTGGFRGTGE. The whole CDR3 sequence is CASRGTGGFRGTGELFF. V gene TRBV19 combines with J gene TRBJ2-2; 11 bases fit TRBD1. Read coverage stops 3 residues before the CDR3 terminus; the germline J gene supplies the remainder. V was pared by 6 bases and J by 4 bases, with 10 bases of the junction left unmatched. The CDR3 consists of 17 residues. Germline V gives CDR1 LNHDA, CDR2 SQIVND (reference sequence).

As concerns this clone: The read terminates 3 residues before the CDR3 end, so the remaining end is supplied by the germline J gene. The chain is built from TRBV18 and TRBJ2-7; TRBD1 matches at 9 bases. With 6 bases clipped from V and 0 bases from J, the junction kept 6 bases outside the gene matches. This CDR3 contains 15 residues. CDR1 is KGHSH and CDR2 is LQKENI in the germline V gene. The covered CDR3 bases are TGTGCCAGCTCTCCGGGACAGGGAAACTCCTACGAG. Translating gives CASSPGQGNSYE. The CDR3, in full, reads CASSPGQGNSYEQYF.

On this clone: Read sequence stops 3 residues before the CDR3 end, and the germline J gene provides the missing end. The rearrangement links TRBV2 to TRBJ2-3; 9 nucleotides line up with TRBD2. Per the germline V gene, CDR1 is SNHLY and CDR2 is FYNNEI. Losses at the gene ends were 8 bases for V and 7 bases for J; bases not matched to a gene: 10. The CDR3 runs 14 residues. This CDR3 is CASRLAGEMNTQYF. CDR3 bases read: TGTGCCAGCCGTTTAGCGGGAGAAATGAATACG.

About this clone: Read data end 3 residues before the CDR3 end; the end is taken from the germline J gene. The rearrangement links TRBV12-5 to TRBJ2-7, with D maybe TRBD2 (5 bases). Trimming pared 3 bases from V and 4 bases from J, leaving 16 bases between. Germline values: CDR1 LGHNT, CDR2 FRNRAP. The CDR3 totals 15 residues. CDR3 DNA, as far as it was read: TGTGCTAGTGGTTTAGGACTCGCCGGGGTATACGAG. Translation gives CASGLGLAGVYE. The full CDR3 reads CASGLGLAGVYEQYF.

Incomplete CDR3 DNA: TGTGCCAGCAGCTCACTCCGGGGGGGCTACAATGAG. This codes for CASSSLRGGYNE. The full CDR3 sequence reads CASSSLRGGYNEQFF. The chain couples TRBV7-8 to TRBJ2-1; 8 nucleotides align to TRBD2. Sequencing ends 3 residues short of the CDR3 end; the germline J gene provides the rest. Trimming at V came to 4 bases and at J to 3 bases, leaving 5 bases not matched to a gene. CDR3 length: 15 amino acids. Germline V CDR1 and CDR2: SGHVS, FQNEAQ.

To note about this clone: The sequenced fragment ends 3 residues before the CDR3 boundary, so the rest is inferred from the germline J gene. This sequence joins TRBV6-2 or TRBV6-3 and TRBJ2-5; 7 bases line up with TRBD2. CDR1 and CDR2 (germline): MNHEY, SVGEGT. CDR3 length: 15 amino acids. With V trimmed by 6 bases and J by 5 bases, 12 bases remained unmatched. CDR3 in amino acids: CASSSALGLSETQYF. The covered CDR3 bases are TGTGCCAGCAGCTCCGCCCTGGGACTATCGGAGACC.

Of note for this clone: Coverage ceases 3 residues before the CDR3 finishes, and the germline J gene fills in the end. This rearrangement joins TRBV2 to TRBJ1-2; maybe TRBD1 (5 bases). Between the trimmed V and J ends, which lost 1 base and 5 bases, there was a span of 11 bases. Germline V gives CDR1 SNHLY, CDR2 FYNNEI. The CDR3 spans 14 residues. The CDR3 sequence is CASSEGGRDYGYTF. The DNA read from the CDR3 is TGTGCCAGCAGTGAAGGGGGCAGGGATTATGGC.

Points on this clone: Sequencing ends 3 residues short of the CDR3 end; the germline J gene provides the rest. This rearrangement joins TRBV6-2 or TRBV6-3 to TRBJ1-2; D is possibly TRBD1 (5 bases). The CDR3 covers 12 residues. CDR1 MNHEY and CDR2 SVGEGT come from the germline V gene. V lost 6 bases to trimming and J lost 7 bases, with 12 bases between them. CDR3 amino acids: CASRIGATGYTF. CDR3 DNA (partial): TGTGCCAGCAGGATTGGGGCAACTGGC.

Details on this clone: The CDR3 end lies 3 residues beyond the end of the read and is filled in from the germline J gene. The chain combines TRBV11-2 with TRBJ1-2, with 7 nucleotides matching TRBD1. Germline V gene sequence: CDR1 SGHAT, CDR2 FQNNGV. This CDR3 has 13 residues. V shed 5 bases, J shed 6 bases, and the junction held 6 bases outside the gene matches. The chain's CDR3 is CASSLGTVDGYTF. The covered CDR3 bases are TGTGCCAGCAGCCTTGGGACAGTGGATGGC.

A remark on this clone: The read terminates 3 residues ahead of where the CDR3 ends, so the germline J gene completes it. This chain connects TRBV7-9 to TRBJ2-7, with 7 bases matching TRBD1. The CDR3 is 14 amino acids. With 2 bases clipped from V and 4 bases from J, the junction kept 5 bases outside the gene matches. Germline-derived CDR1 and CDR2 are SEHNR and FQNEAQ (reference sequence). The covered CDR3 bases are TGTGCCAGCAGCTTAACCCGACAGGGATACGAG. Residues: CASSLTRQGYE. Given in full, the CDR3 is CASSLTRQGYEQYF.

Concerning this clone: The read halts 3 residues ahead of the CDR3 end, with the missing end drawn from the germline J gene. The rearrangement links TRBV6-2 or TRBV6-3 to TRBJ2-5; 7 bases agree with TRBD1. V shed 7 bases, J shed 4 bases, and the junction held 6 bases outside the gene matches. The length of the CDR3 is 13 residues. In germline, CDR1 is MNHEY, CDR2 SVGEGT. The sequenced part of the CDR3 DNA is TGTGCCAGCAATTTCCGGGACAGAGAGACC. Translation: CASNFRDRET. The entire CDR3 protein is CASNFRDRETQYF.